This TCR beta chain was sequenced during a study of cytomegalovirus exposure and HLA in healthy donors. Notes on this clone: The antigen is not known.

From germline, CDR1 is LNHDA and CDR2 SQIVND (reference sequence). CDR3 length: 16 amino acids. V was cut by 3 bases and J by 3 bases, with 15 bases left in between. The PCR contained 60 Vbeta and 13 Jbeta primers. Produced via immunoSEQ multiplex PCR; TCRdb's table is partial and in-frame only. The table has some 120,000 clones, about 70% seen once. Study-level points and caveats: Sequences of the TCR beta chain were said to predict the HLA-A and HLA-B alleles of most subjects accurately. Analysis was performed later, and it showed HLA-associated TCR beta chains to be more clonally expanded than equally common others. Because they were indistinguishable, some V segments, including TRBV6-2 and TRBV6-3, were excluded. Cytomegalovirus-associated TCR beta chains were listed, numbering some 180.

The specimen was PBMCs. This chain joins TRBV19 and TRBJ2-1; D possibly corresponds to TRBD2 (7 bases). This TCR was recovered from a man under 40 in good health and CMV-seropositive. The CDR3 coding sequence is TGTGCCAGTAGTATTATAGGGGGGGGCTACTACAATGAGCAGTTCTTC. It encodes CASSIIGGGYYNEQFF.